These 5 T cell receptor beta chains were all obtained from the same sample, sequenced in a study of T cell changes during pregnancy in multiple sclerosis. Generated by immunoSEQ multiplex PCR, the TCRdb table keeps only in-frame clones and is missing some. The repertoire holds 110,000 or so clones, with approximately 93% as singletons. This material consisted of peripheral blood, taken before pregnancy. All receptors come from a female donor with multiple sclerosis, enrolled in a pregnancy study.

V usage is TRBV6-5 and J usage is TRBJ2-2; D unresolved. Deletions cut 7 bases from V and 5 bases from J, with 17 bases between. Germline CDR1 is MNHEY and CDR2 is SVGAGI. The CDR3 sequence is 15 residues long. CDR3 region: CASKNSGSFTGELFF. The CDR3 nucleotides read TGTGCCAGCAAGAATTCGGGTAGCTTTACCGGGGAGCTGTTTTTT.

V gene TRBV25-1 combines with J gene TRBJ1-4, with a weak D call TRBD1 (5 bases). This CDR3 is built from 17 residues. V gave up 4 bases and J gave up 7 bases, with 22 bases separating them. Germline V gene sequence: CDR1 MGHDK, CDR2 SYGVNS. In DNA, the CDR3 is TGTGCCAGCAGTGGAGAGTCTTCAGGGCTGGTGGGTGAAAAACTGTTTTTT. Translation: CASSGESSGLVGEKLFF.

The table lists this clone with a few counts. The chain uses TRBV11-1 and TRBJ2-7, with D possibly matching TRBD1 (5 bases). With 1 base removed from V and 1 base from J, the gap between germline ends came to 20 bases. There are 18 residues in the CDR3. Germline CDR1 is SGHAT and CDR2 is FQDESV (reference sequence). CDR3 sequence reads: CASSLGQTQEHLSYEQYF. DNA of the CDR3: TGTGCCAGCAGCTTAGGACAGACCCAGGAGCACCTTTCCTACGAGCAGTACTTC.

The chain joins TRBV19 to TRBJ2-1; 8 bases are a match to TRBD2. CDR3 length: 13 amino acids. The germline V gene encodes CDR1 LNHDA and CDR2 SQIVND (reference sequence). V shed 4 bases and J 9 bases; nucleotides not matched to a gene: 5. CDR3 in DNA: TGTGCCAGTAGTACCGGGAGGGCCGTTGAGCAGTTCTTC. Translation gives CASSTGRAVEQFF.

CDR3 sequence: CASRDSKQGAGKNTEAFF. For the CDR3, the DNA is TGTGCCAGCAGGGATTCGAAACAGGGGGCGGGGAAGAACACTGAAGCTTTCTTT. The chain recombines TRBV6-7 with TRBJ1-1, with 9 bases identical to TRBD1. TRBV6-7 is an open reading frame whose function is uncertain. The CDR3 consists of 18 residues. V lost 6 bases, J lost 1 base, and 15 bases stayed unmatched.